This T cell receptor (beta chain) appears in the sequencing data of a study of blood T cell repertoires in COVID-19. Germline loops: CDR1 MDHEN, CDR2 SYDVKM. V was trimmed by 6 bases and J by 0 bases, leaving 11 bases between them. The CDR3 has 14 residues. This table comes from immunoSEQ multiplex PCR, and its TCRdb copy is limited to in-frame clones, with some not included. The sample has about 100,000 clones, approximately 92% seen once. The TCR sequence derives from a man in his fifties or sixties with active COVID-19. The specimen sequenced was peripheral blood. V is TRBV28 and J is TRBJ1-1, with D perhaps matching TRBD1 (5 bases). The CDR3 nucleotides read TGTGCCAGCAGCGTGTTAGGGGTGAACACTGAAGCTTTCTTT. As protein: CASSVLGVNTEAFF.